A selection of T cell receptor beta chains follows, all from one sample in a study of identical twins. Each CDR3 protein is one row after TCRdb ran MiXCR on the 5' RACE reads. The table lists some 660,000 distinct CDR3 sequences, 8.6% of them singletons, with approximately 0.89% in the top ten. The same data also went into a second study, on yellow fever vaccine responses in identical twins.

The sample consisted of PBMCs. The receptor source for this set is a woman between 18 and 29 years old in good health. Each CDR3 is given with its conserved first and last residue. D genes are given only for firm matches. A row's size may be missing; if present it is once, few, many or a size class.

V: TRBV12-3/TRBV12-4; size: .; D: TRBD1; J: TRBJ1-2; DNA: TGTGCCAGCAGCCCCCAGACAGGGACCTATGGCTACACCTTC; CDR3: CASSPQTGTYGYTF
V: TRBV7-2; size: .; D: .; J: TRBJ2-1; DNA: TGTGCCAGCAGTGAAGGTCACTACAATGAGCAGTTCTTC; CDR3: CASSEGHYNEQFF
V: TRBV27; size: many; D: TRBD2; J: TRBJ2-7; DNA: TGTGCCAGCAGCCGAATTATGGGCGGGAGTTCCTACGAGCAGTACTTC; CDR3: CASSRIMGGSSYEQYF
V: TRBV27; size: many; D: TRBD2; J: TRBJ2-1; DNA: TGTGCCAGCACGACTAGCGGGTCCTACAATGAGCAGTTCTTC; CDR3: CASTTSGSYNEQFF
V: TRBV20-1; size: few; D: TRBD2; J: TRBJ2-1; DNA: TGCAGTGCTAGAGATCAAAGCGGGGGGGCGGTAAATGAGCAGTTCTTC; CDR3: CSARDQSGGAVNEQFF
V: TRBV7-9; size: many; D: TRBD2; J: TRBJ2-1; DNA: TGTGCCAGCAGCTTCCAGCGGGAGAGCAATGAGCAGTTCTTC; CDR3: CASSFQRESNEQFF
V: TRBV18; size: .; D: .; J: TRBJ1-5; DNA: TGTGCCAGCTCAAAACTCGAGAGCAATCAGCCCCAGCATTTT; CDR3: CASSKLESNQPQHF
V: TRBV5-1; size: .; D: .; J: TRBJ2-1; DNA: TGCGCCAGCAGCTTAAGGTCAGGGAAAATCAATGAGCAGTTCTTC; CDR3: CASSLRSGKINEQFF
V: TRBV7-9; size: many; D: .; J: TRBJ2-1; DNA: TGTGCCAGCAGCTTCCGAGGTCTTAACTCCTACAATGAGCAGTTCTTC; CDR3: CASSFRGLNSYNEQFF
V: TRBV29-1; size: many; D: .; J: TRBJ2-7; DNA: TGCAGCGTCGGAGGAGCCTTGAACGAGCAGTACTTC; CDR3: CSVGGALNEQYF
V: TRBV3-1; size: few; D: .; J: TRBJ2-7; DNA: TGTGCCAGCAGCCAAGTCTACGCTTCCTACGAGCAGTACTTC; CDR3: CASSQVYASYEQYF
V: TRBV20-1; size: .; D: .; J: TRBJ1-2; DNA: TGCAGTGCTAGCAAGGCAGGGGACTATGGCTACACCTTC; CDR3: CSASKAGDYGYTF
V: TRBV9; size: .; D: .; J: TRBJ2-3; DNA: TGTGCCAGCAGCGTAGATGTCAGGGGCACAGATACGCAGTATTTT; CDR3: CASSVDVRGTDTQYF
V: TRBV20-1; size: .; D: .; J: TRBJ2-3; DNA: TGCAGTGCCTGGGAAGTGAACACAGATACGCAGTATTTT; CDR3: CSAWEVNTDTQYF
V: TRBV5-1; size: few; D: .; J: TRBJ2-2; DNA: TGCGCCAGTTTGGGTGCCGGGGAGCTGTTTTTT; CDR3: CASLGAGELFF
V: TRBV27; size: .; D: .; J: TRBJ2-4; DNA: TGTGCCAGCAGTTTATCCGGCGGGCAAAACATTCAGTACTTC; CDR3: CASSLSGGQNIQYF
V: TRBV7-8; size: many; D: TRBD2; J: TRBJ2-1; DNA: TGTGCCAGCAGCCCTAGCGGGAGGGCTGATGAGCAGTTCTTC; CDR3: CASSPSGRADEQFF
V: TRBV18; size: few; D: TRBD2; J: TRBJ2-7; DNA: TGTGCCAGCTCACCGAGCGGGGGCCTCTACGAGCAGTACTTC; CDR3: CASSPSGGLYEQYF
V: TRBV29-1; size: few; D: TRBD1; J: TRBJ1-1; DNA: TGCAGCGTTAGGGGACAGGGGGCTCTGAGGACTGAAGCTTTCTTT; CDR3: CSVRGQGALRTEAFF
V: TRBV27; size: few; D: TRBD2; J: TRBJ2-2; DNA: TGTGCCAGCAGTTTGTTTGGGCGGGAGGGCCTTGGCGGGGAGCTGTTTTTT; CDR3: CASSLFGREGLGGELFF
V: TRBV5-5; size: few; D: .; J: TRBJ2-3; DNA: TGTGCCAGCAGCCAATGGGGGGCCCCCACAGATACGCAGTATTTT; CDR3: CASSQWGAPTDTQYF
V: TRBV20-1; size: .; D: .; J: TRBJ2-7; DNA: TGCAGTGCTTTGAACCAGGACAGCCTCTCCTACGAGCAGTACTTC; CDR3: CSALNQDSLSYEQYF
V: TRBV20-1; size: .; D: .; J: TRBJ2-1; DNA: TGCAGTGCTAGAAATACACGGGGATTATCCTACAATGAGCAGTTCTTC; CDR3: CSARNTRGLSYNEQFF
V: TRBV29-1; size: many; D: TRBD1; J: TRBJ1-4; DNA: TGCAGCGTTGTCCAGGGGGCAACTAATGAAAAACTGTTTTTT; CDR3: CSVVQGATNEKLFF
V: TRBV4-3; size: many; D: .; J: TRBJ2-7; DNA: TGCGCCAGCAGCCAAGACTCCCTGATAGTCGACGAGCAGTACTTC; CDR3: CASSQDSLIVDEQYF
V: TRBV27; size: .; D: TRBD2; J: TRBJ2-1; DNA: TGTGCCAGCAGTTCACTCCGACTAGCGGATACCTACAATGAGCAGTTCTTC; CDR3: CASSSLRLADTYNEQFF
V: TRBV28; size: few; D: TRBD1; J: TRBJ1-2; DNA: TGTGCCAGCAATGAGCAGGGGGCGAACTATGGCTACACCTTC; CDR3: CASNEQGANYGYTF
V: TRBV7-6; size: few; D: .; J: TRBJ2-5; DNA: TGTGCCAGCAGCTTAGAAGTCGCCTGGGGCCAAGAGACCCAGTACTTC; CDR3: CASSLEVAWGQETQYF
V: TRBV20-1; size: few; D: .; J: TRBJ2-1; DNA: TGCAGTGCTATTCTACCACCTTATTACAATGAGCAGTTCTTC; CDR3: CSAILPPYYNEQFF
V: TRBV12-3/TRBV12-4; size: .; D: .; J: TRBJ1-5; DNA: TGTACCATCAGTTTCGAACTCGCCGTCGAGGGACATCAGCCCCAGCATTTT; CDR3: CTISFELAVEGHQPQHF
V: TRBV20-1; size: many; D: .; J: TRBJ1-4; DNA: TGCAGTGCTAGAGATGGGGCTGGGAAACTGTTTTTT; CDR3: CSARDGAGKLFF
V: TRBV7-6; size: .; D: TRBD2; J: TRBJ2-7; DNA: TGTGCCAGCAGCCCCATGAGCGGGAGGGTCTCCTACGAGCAGTACTTC; CDR3: CASSPMSGRVSYEQYF
V: TRBV7-2; size: .; D: .; J: TRBJ1-2; DNA: TGTGCCAGCAGCAGACCTTGGACGGACGGGCGGGGCTACACCTTC; CDR3: CASSRPWTDGRGYTF
V: TRBV2; size: many; D: .; J: TRBJ2-1; DNA: TGTGCCAGCAGACACAGGGAAGGTACCTACAATGAGCAGTTCTTC; CDR3: CASRHREGTYNEQFF
V: TRBV27; size: few; D: .; J: TRBJ1-3; DNA: TGTGCCAGCAGTCCGATACAGGGCTCTGGAAACACCATATATTTT; CDR3: CASSPIQGSGNTIYF
V: TRBV19; size: few; D: .; J: TRBJ2-1; DNA: TGTGCCAGTAGTAACGGGGGCTCCAATGAGCAGTTCTTC; CDR3: CASSNGGSNEQFF
V: TRBV28; size: .; D: .; J: TRBJ2-7; DNA: TGTGCCAGCAGTCCGCCTGTTGTTAGCGACTACGAGCAGTACTTC; CDR3: CASSPPVVSDYEQYF